Here is one TCR beta chain with its context. Its specificity is unknown. Time point noted: baseline, week 1 (first vaccination visit). Treatment denoted: pre-vaccination baseline after standard-of-care therapy. Assay used: immunoSEQ multiplex PCR; TCRdb lists only in-frame clones, some missing. Among tens of thousands of clones listed, around 90% were seen once. This sample was included in a study of a mutant IDH1 vaccine in newly diagnosed glioma. General study points: Pseudoprogression seemed unlinked to shifts in top peripheral T cell clonotypes.

Germline loops: CDR1 ENHRY, CDR2 SYGVKD. Trimming took off 3 bases at V and 4 bases at J, with 15 bases between the two ends. The CDR3 consists of 15 residues. The rearrangement links TRBV10-3 to TRBJ1-1, with a possible D match to TRBD1 (6 bases). The specimen comprised PBMCs, sampled from a glioma patient treated with radiotherapy, temozolomide or both. The receptor's source is a man aged 18 to 29 with glioma. CDR3 residues: CAISDPRQVATEAFF. The CDR3 nucleotides read TGTGCCATCAGTGACCCCCGACAGGTCGCCACTGAAGCTTTCTTT.